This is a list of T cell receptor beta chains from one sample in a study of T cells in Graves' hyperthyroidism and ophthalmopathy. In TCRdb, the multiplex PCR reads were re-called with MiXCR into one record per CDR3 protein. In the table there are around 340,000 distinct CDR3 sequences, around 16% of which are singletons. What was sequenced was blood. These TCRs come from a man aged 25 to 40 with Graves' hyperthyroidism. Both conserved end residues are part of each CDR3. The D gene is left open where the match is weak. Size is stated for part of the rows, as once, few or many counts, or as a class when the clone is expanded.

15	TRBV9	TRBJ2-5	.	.	CASSVEGEGGETQYF
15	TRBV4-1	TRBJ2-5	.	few	CASSQTGTHRETQYF
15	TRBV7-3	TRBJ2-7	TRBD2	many	CASSTYSGSGYEQYF
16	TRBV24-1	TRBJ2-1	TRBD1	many	CATSVTGQGGFNEQFF
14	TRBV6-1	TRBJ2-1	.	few	CASTPGLSYNEQFF
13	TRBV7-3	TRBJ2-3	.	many	CASSLVLTDTQYF
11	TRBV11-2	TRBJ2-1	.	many	CASSRAGEQFF
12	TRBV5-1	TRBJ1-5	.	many	CASSLDGKPQHF
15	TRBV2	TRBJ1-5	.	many	CASSAGLPNGQPQHF
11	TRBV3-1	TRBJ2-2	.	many	CASSRTGELFF
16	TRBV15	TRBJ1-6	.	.	CATSHGLGASNSPLHF
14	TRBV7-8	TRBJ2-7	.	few	CASSSTSFSYERYF
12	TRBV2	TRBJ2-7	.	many	CASSDGEGEQYF
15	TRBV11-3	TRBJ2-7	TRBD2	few	CASSLSRGVTYEQYF
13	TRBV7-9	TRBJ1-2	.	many	CASSPQGFDGYTF
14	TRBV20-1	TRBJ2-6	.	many	CSASVGSGANVLTF
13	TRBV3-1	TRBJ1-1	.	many	CASSSEGSTEAFF
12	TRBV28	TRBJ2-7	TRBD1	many	CASRGQTYEQYF
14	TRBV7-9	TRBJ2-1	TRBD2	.	CASSLVGGSNEQFF
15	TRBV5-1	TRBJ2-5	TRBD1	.	CASSLQGQAQETQYF
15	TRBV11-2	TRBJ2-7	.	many	CASSPGGRRFSEQYF
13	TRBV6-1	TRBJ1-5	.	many	CASSEVRGQPQHF
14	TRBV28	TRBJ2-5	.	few	CASSQRTRMGTQYF
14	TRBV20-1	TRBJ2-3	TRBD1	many	CSARVTGIPDTQYF
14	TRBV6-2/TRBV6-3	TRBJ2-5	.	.	CASSYKASLETQYF
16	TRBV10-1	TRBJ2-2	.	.	CATPVGFCGPIGELFF
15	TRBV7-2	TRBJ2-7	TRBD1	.	CASSFSGTAYDEQYF
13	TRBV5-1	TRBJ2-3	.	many	CASRAGSTDTQYF
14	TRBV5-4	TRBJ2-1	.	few	CASSFPLETNEQFF
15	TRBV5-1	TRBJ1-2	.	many	CASSPDLSLAMGYTF
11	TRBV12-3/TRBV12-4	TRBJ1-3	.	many	CASSPGNTIYF
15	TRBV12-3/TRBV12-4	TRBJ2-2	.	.	CASRGRLPNTGELFF
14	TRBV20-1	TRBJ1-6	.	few	CSAMRFSYNSPLHF
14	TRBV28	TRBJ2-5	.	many	CASSTGQNQETQYF
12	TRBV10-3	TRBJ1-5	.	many	CATSLGDQPQHF
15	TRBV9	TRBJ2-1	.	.	CASSVERWGGNEQFF
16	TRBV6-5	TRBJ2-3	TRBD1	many	CASSYSIRQGVDTQYF
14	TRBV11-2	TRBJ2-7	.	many	CASSPGTYSYEQYF
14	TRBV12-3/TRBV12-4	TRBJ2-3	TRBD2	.	CAARKAGSIDTQYF
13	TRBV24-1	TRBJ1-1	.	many	CATKERGNTEAFF
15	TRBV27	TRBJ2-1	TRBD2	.	CASRDGTSRYNEQFF
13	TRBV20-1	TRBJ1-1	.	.	CSARYRSNTEAFF
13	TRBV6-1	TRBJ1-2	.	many	CASSPSEIYGYTF
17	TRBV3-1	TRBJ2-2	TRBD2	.	CASSQGLAGVDTGELVF
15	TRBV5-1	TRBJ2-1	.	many	CASSLGDTSSNEQFF
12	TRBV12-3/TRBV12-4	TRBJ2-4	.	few	CATLDPKNIQYF
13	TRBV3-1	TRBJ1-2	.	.	CASSQRAGPGYTF
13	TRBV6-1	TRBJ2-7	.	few	CASSVERKYEQYF
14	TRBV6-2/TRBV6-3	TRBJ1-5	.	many	CASRNRDRHQPQHF